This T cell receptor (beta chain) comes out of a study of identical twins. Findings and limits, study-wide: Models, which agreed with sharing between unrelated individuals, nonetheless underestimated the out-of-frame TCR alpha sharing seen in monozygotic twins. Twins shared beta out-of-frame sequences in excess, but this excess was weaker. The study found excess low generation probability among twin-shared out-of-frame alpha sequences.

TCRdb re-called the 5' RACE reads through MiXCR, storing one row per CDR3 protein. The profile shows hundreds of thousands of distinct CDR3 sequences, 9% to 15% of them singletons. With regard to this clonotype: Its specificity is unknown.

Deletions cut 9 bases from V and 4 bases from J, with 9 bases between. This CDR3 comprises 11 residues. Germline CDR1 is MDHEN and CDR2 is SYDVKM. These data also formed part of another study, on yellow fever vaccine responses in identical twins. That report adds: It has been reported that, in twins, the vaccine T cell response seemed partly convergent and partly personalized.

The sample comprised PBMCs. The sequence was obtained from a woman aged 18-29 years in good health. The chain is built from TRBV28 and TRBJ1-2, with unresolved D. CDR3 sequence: CASDNFYGYTF. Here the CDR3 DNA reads TGTGCCAGTGACAACTTCTATGGCTACACCTTC.